This T cell receptor beta chain was recovered during a study of technical replicates of blood from a few donors. The data were produced by immunoSEQ multiplex PCR, yet TCRdb's version contains in-frame clones alone and is incomplete. The profile shows under 100,000 clones, about 93% of them singletons. CDR3 length equals 14 residues. The ends lost 5 bases at V and 4 bases at J; junction bases unmatched: 4. CDR1 SGHAT and CDR2 FQNNGV come from the germline V gene. The source is a human donor in good health. The chain links TRBV11-2 to TRBJ2-2; 7 nucleotides agree with TRBD1. The sample consisted of T cells isolated from PBMCs. The CDR3 spells CASSRTGLTGELFF. CDR3 nucleotide sequence: TGTGCCAGCAGCCGGACAGGACTCACCGGGGAGCTGTTTTTT.